This entry is about one T cell receptor beta chain. Its cognate antigen is unknown. Primers for the PCR totalled 60 Vbeta and 13 Jbeta. Using immunoSEQ multiplex PCR, the repertoire was profiled, and TCRdb retains in-frame clones only, with some absent. The sample carries approximately 170,000 clones, 65% to 90% recorded once. The sample is drawn from a study of cytomegalovirus exposure and HLA in healthy donors. Study-wide results and caveats: TCR beta sequences numbering 15,000 to 20,000 were associated with HLA alleles at 0.05 false discovery rate in a later analysis.

Specimen: PBMCs. The sequence came from a human donor in good health.

Here the CDR3 reads CASSTADRSHTEAFF. The CDR3 DNA sequence: TGTGCCAGCAGCACAGCAGACAGGTCTCACACTGAAGCTTTCTTT. The chain carries TRBV13 and TRBJ1-1; a possible D gene is TRBD1 (6 bases). Trimming removed 5 bases from V and 3 bases from J, with 16 bases in between. Per the germline V gene, CDR1 is PRHDT and CDR2 is FYEKMQ (reference sequence). This CDR3 has 15 amino acids.